This TCR beta chain was sequenced for a study of graft-versus-host responses after intestinal transplantation. Study context: Recipients had transplants, and these were multivisceral, liver-intestinal, or isolated intestinal. Tacrolimus plus steroids were given to all recipients for roughly 3 years, preceded by anti-thymocyte globulin induction. General study points: After transplant, early declines in HvG clones were associated with peak levels of circulating GvH clones. Recipient-marrow GvH clones were detected, some having first appeared in ileum or blood.

Sequencing used immunoSEQ multiplex PCR; TCRdb keeps in-frame clones, though not all of them. The data hold about 94,000 clones, with roughly 90% observed a single time. Trimming cost V 0 bases and J 2 bases; bases outside gene matches: 10. CDR1 is SGHAT, CDR2 FQNNGV, per germline. This CDR3 is built from 18 residues. Details on this clone: Its antigen is not known.

Sequenced material: unstimulated CD8+ T cells sorted from spleen or lymph node cells, taken before intestinal transplant. This chain links TRBV11-2 with TRBJ2-7; 10 bases match TRBD2. The TCR sequence derives from a human donor who received an intestinal transplant. CDR3 in DNA: TGTGCCAGCAGCTTAGATCGATTTAGCGGGGGGCATCCCTACGAGCAGTACTTC. Its protein is CASSLDRFSGGHPYEQYF.